The text below deals with one TCR beta chain. Its matching antigen is unknown. The sample comes from a study of cytomegalovirus exposure and HLA in healthy donors. The study, taken as a whole, reports: In a later analysis, specific HLA alleles were associated with 15,000 to 20,000 TCR beta sequences at a 0.05 false discovery rate. Segments of the TCR beta V type were, in most cases, productive about 90% or about 30% of the time in an earlier analysis. Highly shared sequence variants in one cluster were likely a sequencing artifact.

V lost 0 bases, J lost 10 bases, and 3 bases stayed unmatched. The germline V gene encodes CDR1 SQVTM and CDR2 ANQGSEA. This CDR3 comprises 13 residues. The PCR had 60 Vbeta and 13 Jbeta primers. The method was immunoSEQ multiplex PCR; TCRdb's version includes in-frame clones alone and lacks a portion of them. The sample has approximately 190,000 clones, roughly 74% seen once. This chain joins TRBV29-1 and TRBJ2-1; 10 nucleotides align to TRBD2. The receptor comes from a woman under 40 in good health and CMV-seropositive. Material for sequencing was PBMCs. The CDR3 sequence is CSVEEISGREQFF. The CDR3 DNA follows: TGCAGCGTTGAAGAGATTAGCGGGAGGGAGCAGTTCTTC.